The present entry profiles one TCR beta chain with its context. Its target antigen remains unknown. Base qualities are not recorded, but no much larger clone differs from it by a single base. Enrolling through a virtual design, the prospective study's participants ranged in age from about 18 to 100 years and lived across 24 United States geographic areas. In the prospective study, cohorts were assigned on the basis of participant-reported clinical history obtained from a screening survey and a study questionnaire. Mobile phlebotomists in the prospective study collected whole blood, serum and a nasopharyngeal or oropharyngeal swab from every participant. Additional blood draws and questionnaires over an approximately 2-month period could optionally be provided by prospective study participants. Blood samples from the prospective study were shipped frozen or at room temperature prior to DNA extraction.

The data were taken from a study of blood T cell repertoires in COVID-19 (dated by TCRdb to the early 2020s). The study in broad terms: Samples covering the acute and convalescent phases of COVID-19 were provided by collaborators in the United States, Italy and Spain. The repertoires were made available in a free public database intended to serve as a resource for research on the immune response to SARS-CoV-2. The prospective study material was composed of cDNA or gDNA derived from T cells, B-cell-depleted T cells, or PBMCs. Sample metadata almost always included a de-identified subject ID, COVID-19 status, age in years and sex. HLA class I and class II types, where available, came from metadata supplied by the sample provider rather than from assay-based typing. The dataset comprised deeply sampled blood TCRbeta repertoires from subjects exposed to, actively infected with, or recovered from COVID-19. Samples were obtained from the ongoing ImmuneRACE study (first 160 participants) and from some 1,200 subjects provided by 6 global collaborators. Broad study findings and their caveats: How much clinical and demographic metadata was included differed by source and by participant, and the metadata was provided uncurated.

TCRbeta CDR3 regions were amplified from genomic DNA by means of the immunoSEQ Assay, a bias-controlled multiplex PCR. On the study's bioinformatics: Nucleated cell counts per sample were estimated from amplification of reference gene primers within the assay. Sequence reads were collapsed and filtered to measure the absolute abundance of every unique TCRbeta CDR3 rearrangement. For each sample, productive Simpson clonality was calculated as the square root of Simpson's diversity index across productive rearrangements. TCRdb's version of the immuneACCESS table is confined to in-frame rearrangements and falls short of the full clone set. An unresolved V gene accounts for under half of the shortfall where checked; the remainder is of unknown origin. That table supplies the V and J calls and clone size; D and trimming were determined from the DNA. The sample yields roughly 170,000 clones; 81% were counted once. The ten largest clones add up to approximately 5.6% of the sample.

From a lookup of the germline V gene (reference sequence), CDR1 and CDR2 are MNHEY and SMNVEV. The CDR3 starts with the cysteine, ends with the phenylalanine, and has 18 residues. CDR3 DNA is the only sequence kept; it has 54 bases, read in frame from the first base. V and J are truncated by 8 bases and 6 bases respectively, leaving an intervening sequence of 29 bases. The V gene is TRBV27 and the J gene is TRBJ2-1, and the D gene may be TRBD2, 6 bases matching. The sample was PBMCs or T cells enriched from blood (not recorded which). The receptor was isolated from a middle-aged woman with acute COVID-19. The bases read TGTGCCAGCGGGGACCCCGGGACTCCCTCTCGTCCACCCAATGAGCAGTTCTTC. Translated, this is CASGDPGTPSRPPNEQFF.